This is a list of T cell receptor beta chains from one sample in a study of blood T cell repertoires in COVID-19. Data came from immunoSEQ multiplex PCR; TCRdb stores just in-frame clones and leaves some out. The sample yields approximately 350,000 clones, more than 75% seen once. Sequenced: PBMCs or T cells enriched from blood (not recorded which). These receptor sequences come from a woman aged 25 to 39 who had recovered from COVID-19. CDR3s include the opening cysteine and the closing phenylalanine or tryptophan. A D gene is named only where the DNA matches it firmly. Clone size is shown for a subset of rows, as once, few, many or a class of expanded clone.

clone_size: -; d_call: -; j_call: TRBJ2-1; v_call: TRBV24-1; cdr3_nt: TGTGCCACCAGTGATTTATCGGGTGATGAGCAGTTCTTC; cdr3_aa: CATSDLSGDEQFF
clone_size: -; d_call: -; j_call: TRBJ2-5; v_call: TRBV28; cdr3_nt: TGTGCCAGCAGTTACTCTTTAGGGGTCCAAGAGACCCAGTACTTC; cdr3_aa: CASSYSLGVQETQYF
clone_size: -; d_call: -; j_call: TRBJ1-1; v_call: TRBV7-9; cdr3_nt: TGTGCCAGCAGCTTCTCCCGGGGATCTAACACTGAAGCTTTCTTT; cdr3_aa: CASSFSRGSNTEAFF
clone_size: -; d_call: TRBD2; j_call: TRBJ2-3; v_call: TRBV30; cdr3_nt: TGTGCCTGGAACGAGCGGGGGGGCCGGGATACGCAGTATTTT; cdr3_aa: CAWNERGGRDTQYF
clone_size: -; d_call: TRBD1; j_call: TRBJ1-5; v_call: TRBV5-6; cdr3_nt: TGTGCCAGCAGCGGGGGACAGGGGAGTCAGCCCCAGCATTTT; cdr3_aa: CASSGGQGSQPQHF
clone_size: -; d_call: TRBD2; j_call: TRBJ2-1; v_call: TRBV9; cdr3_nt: TGTGCCAGCAGGGAAGCGGGAGGGCCTCTCGATGAGCAGTTCTTC; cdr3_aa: CASREAGGPLDEQFF
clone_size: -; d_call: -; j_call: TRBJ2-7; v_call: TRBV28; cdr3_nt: TGTGCCAGCCGACAGACAGGCTACGAGCAGTACTTC; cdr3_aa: CASRQTGYEQYF
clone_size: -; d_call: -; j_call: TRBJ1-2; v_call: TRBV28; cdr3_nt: TGTGCCAGCAGTTTGAAGGGGCCTGATGGCTACACCTTC; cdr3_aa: CASSLKGPDGYTF
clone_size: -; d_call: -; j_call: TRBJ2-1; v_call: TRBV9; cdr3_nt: TGTGCCAGCAGCGTAGAGGTCGGAGGGGCTATCTCCTACAATGAGCAGTTCTTC; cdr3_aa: CASSVEVGGAISYNEQFF
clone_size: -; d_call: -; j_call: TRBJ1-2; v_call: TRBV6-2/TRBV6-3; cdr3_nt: TGTGCCAGCAGTCCGACCACAGGGACCTATGGCTACACCTTC; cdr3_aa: CASSPTTGTYGYTF
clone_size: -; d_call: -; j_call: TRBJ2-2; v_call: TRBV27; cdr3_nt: TGTGCCAGCAGTTTTGGTCAGACCGGGGAGCTGTTTTTT; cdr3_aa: CASSFGQTGELFF
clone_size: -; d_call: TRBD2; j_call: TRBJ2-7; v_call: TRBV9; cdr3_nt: TGTGCCAGCAGCCCCCACGGGGGGAAGTCGTACGAGCAGTACTTC; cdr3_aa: CASSPHGGKSYEQYF
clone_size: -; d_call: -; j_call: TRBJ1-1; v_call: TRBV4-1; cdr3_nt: TGCGCCAGCAGCCCCAGCGGGGATTCCGAAGCTTTCTTT; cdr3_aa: CASSPSGDSEAFF
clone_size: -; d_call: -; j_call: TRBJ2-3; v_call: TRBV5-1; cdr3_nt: TGCGCCAGCAGCTTGGCCGGGGGAGTGACAGATACGCAGTATTTT; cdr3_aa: CASSLAGGVTDTQYF
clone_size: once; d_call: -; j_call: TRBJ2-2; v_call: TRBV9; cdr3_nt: TGTGCCAGCAGAGCAACGAACACCGGGGAGCTGTTTTTT; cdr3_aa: CASRATNTGELFF
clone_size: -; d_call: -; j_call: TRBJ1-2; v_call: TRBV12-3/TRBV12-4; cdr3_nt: TGTGCCAGCAGCTGGTCCTTTCCGGATGGCTACACCTTC; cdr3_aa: CASSWSFPDGYTF
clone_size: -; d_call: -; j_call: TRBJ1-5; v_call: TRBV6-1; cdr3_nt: TGTGCCAGCAGTGAAAGAGGATCCCAGCATTTT; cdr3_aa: CASSERGSQHF
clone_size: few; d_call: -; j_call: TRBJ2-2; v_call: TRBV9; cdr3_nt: TGTGCCAGCAGCGCCTTACGCGAGAACACCGGGGAGCTGTTTTTT; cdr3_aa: CASSALRENTGELFF
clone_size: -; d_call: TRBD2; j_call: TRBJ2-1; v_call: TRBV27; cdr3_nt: TGTGCCAGCAGTTTGGGACTAGCGGGGGTGTACTATGAGCAGTTCTTC; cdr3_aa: CASSLGLAGVYYEQFF
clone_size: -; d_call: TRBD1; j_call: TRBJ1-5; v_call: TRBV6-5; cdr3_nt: TGTGCCAGCAGGGAGGGGGCTTGGAATCAGCCCCAGCATTTT; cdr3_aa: CASREGAWNQPQHF
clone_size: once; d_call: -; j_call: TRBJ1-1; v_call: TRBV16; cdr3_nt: TGTGCCAGCAGCCAAGGCGCCGGGATGAACACTGAAGCTTTCTTT; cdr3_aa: CASSQGAGMNTEAFF
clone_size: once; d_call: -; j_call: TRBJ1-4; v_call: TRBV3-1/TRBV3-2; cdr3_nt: TGTGCCAGCAGCCAAGAGTTCAGGGGTCCTCCAGATGAAAAACTGTTTTTT; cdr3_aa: CASSQEFRGPPDEKLFF
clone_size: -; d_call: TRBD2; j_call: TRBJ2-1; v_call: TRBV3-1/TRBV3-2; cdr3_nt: TGTGCCAGCAGCCCTACTAGCGGGGGAAGGAATGAGCAGTTCTTC; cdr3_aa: CASSPTSGGRNEQFF
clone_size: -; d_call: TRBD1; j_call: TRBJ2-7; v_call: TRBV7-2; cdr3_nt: TGTGCCAGCAGCATAGGGGGCTGGAACTCCTACGAGCAGTACTTC; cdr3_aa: CASSIGGWNSYEQYF
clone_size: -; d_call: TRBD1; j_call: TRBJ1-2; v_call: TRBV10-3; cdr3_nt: TGTGCCATGGGGGGGACAGGGGACTATGGCTACACCTTC; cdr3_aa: CAMGGTGDYGYTF
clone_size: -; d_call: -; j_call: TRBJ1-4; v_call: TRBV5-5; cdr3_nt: TGTGCCAGCAGCTCCGCACCCCGGGACACTCGTGAAAAACTGTTTTTT; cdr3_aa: CASSSAPRDTREKLFF
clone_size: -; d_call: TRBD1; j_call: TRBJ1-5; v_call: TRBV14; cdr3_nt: TGTGCCAGCAGCCTTACAAAAGACAGGGCACCCCGTTATAGCAATCAGCCCCAGCATTTT; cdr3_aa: CASSLTKDRAPRYSNQPQHF